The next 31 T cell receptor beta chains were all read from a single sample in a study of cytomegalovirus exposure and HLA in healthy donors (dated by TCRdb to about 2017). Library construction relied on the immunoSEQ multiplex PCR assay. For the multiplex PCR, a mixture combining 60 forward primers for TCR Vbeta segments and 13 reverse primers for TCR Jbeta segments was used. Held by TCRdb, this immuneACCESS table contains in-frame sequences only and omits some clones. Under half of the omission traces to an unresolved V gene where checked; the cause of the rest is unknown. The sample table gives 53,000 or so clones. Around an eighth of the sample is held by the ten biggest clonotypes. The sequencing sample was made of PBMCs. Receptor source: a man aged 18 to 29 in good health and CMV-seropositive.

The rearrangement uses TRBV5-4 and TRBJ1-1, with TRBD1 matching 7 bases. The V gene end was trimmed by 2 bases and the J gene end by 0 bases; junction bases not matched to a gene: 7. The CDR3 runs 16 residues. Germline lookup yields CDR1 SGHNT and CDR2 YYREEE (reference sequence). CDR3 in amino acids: CASSFPGQLMNTEAFF. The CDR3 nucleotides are TGTGCCAGCAGCTTCCCGGGACAGCTAATGAACACTGAAGCTTTCTTT.

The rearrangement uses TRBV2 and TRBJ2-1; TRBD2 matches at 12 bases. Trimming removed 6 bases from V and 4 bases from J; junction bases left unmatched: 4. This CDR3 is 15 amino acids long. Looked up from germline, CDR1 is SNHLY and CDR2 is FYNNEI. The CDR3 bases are TGTGCCAGCAGGGAAACTAGCGGGAGGTACAATGAGCAGTTCTTC. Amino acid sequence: CASRETSGRYNEQFF.

CDR3 sequence reads: CASSPEGVSEAFF. The CDR3 region has the DNA TGTGCCAGCAGCCCTGAGGGGGTATCTGAAGCTTTCTTT. The gene calls are TRBV7-9 and TRBJ1-1; the D gene is possibly TRBD1 (6 bases). The CDR3 runs to 13 residues. Looked up from germline, CDR1 is SEHNR and CDR2 is FQNEAQ (reference sequence). Trimming cost V 5 bases and J 6 bases, with 13 bases left between them.

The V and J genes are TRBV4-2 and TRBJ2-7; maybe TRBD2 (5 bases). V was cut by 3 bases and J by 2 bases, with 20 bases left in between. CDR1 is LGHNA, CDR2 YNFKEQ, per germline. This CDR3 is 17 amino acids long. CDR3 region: CASSHIPGGLLAYEQYF. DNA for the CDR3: TGTGCCAGCAGCCACATCCCTGGAGGTTTGCTAGCCTACGAGCAGTACTTC.

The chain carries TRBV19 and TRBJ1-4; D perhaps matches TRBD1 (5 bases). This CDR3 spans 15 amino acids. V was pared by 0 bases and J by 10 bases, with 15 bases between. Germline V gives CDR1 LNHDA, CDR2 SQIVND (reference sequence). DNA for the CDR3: TGTGCCAGTAGTATAGATTCGGAGACGGGGGGAAAACTGTTTTTT. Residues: CASSIDSETGGKLFF.

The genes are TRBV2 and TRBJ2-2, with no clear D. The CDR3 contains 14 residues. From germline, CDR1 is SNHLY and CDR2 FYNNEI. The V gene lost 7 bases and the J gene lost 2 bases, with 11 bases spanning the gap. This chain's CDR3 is CASIARLNTGELFF. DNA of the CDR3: TGTGCCAGCATTGCCCGACTTAACACCGGGGAGCTGTTTTTT.

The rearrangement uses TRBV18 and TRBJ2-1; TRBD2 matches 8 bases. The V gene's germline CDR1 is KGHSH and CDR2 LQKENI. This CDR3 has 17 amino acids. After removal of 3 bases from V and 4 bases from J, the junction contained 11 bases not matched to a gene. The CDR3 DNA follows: TGTGCCAGCTCACCCCAGAATTTAGCGGGATCATACAATGAGCAGTTCTTC. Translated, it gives CASSPQNLAGSYNEQFF.

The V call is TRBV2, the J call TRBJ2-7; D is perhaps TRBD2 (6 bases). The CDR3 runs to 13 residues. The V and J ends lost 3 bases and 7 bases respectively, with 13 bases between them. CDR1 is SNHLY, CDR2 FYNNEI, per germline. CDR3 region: CASSEWAGREQYF. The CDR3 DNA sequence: TGTGCCAGCAGTGAGTGGGCAGGGAGGGAGCAGTACTTC.

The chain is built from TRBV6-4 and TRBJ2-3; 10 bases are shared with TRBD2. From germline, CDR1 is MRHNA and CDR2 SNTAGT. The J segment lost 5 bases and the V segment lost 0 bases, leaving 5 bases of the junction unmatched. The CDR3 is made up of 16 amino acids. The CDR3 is CASSDSVAGGGDTQYF. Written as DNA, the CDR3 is TGTGCCAGCAGTGACTCGGTAGCGGGAGGAGGAGATACGCAGTATTTT.

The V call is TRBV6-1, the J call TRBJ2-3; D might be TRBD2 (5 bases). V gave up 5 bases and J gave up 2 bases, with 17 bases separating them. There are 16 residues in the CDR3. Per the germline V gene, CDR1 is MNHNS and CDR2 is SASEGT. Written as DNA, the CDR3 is TGTGCCAGCAGTAAAGGAACTAGTCCTATCACAGATACGCAGTATTTT. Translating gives CASSKGTSPITDTQYF.

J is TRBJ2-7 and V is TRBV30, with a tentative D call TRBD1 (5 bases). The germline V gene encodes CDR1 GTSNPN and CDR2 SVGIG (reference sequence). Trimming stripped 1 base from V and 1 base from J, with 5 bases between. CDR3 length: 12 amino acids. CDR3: CAWSAGSYEQYF. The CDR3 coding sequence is TGTGCCTGGAGTGCAGGGTCCTACGAGCAGTACTTC.

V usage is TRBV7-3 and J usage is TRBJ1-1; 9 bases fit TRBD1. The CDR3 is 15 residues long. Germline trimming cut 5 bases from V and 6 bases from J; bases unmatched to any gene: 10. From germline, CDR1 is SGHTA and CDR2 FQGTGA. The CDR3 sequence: CASSPTGTGLPEAFF. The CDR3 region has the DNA TGTGCCAGCAGCCCCACTGGGACAGGGCTCCCTGAAGCTTTCTTT.

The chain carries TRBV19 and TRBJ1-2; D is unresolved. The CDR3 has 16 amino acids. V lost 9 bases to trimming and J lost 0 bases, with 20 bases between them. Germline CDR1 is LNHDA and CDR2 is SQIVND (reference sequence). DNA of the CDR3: TGTGCCAGCTCAGTTGGGCAGGCCCAAGCTAACTATGGCTACACCTTC. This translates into CASSVGQAQANYGYTF.

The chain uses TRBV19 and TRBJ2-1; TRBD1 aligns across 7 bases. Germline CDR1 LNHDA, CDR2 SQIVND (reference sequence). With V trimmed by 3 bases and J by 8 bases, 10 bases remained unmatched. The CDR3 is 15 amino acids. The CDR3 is CASSISLQGNYEQFF. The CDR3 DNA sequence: TGTGCCAGTAGTATCTCCCTACAGGGGAACTATGAGCAGTTCTTC.

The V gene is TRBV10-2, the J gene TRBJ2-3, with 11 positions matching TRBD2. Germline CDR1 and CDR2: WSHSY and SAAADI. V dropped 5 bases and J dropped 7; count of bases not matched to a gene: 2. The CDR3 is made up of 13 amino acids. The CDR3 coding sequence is TGCGCCAGCAGTCAGACTAGCGGGAATACGCAGTATTTT. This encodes CASSQTSGNTQYF.

In nucleotides, the CDR3 is TGCGCCAGCAGTGAGTCATTGCGGGAGGGGCAGTATTTT. Its protein product is CASSESLREGQYF. This chain connects TRBV10-2 to TRBJ2-3, with 9 bases fitting TRBD2. The CDR3 sequence is 13 residues long. CDR1 is WSHSY and CDR2 is SAAADI in the germline V gene. V was pared by 0 bases and J by 11 bases, with 3 bases of the junction left unmatched.

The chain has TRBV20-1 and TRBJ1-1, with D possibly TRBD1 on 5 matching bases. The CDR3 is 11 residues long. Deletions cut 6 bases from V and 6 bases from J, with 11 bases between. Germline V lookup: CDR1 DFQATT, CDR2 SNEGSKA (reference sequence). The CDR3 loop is CSAAGFPEAFF. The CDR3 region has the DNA TGCAGTGCCGCAGGGTTTCCTGAAGCTTTCTTT.

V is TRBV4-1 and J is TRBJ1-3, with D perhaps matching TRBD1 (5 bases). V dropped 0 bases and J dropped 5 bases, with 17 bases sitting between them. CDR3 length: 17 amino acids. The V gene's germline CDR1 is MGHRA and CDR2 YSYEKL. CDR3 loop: CASSQEGTAKMRNTIYF. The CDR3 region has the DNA TGCGCCAGCAGCCAAGAGGGGACTGCGAAAATGAGAAACACCATATATTTT.

CDR3 nucleotides: TGTGCCAGCAGCTTAATGGCGGGAGGAGAGACCCAGTACTTC. Amino acid sequence: CASSLMAGGETQYF. This chain connects TRBV7-3 to TRBJ2-5; 8 bases map to TRBD2. The V gene's germline CDR1 is SGHTA and CDR2 FQGTGA. The trim removed 1 base at V and 4 bases at J, leaving 2 bases unmatched. The CDR3 is 14 residues long.

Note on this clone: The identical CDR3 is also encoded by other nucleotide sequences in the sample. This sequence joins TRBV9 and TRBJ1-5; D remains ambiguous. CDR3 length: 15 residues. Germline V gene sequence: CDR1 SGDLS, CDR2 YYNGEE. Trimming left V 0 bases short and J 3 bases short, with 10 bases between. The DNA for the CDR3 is TGTGCCAGCAGCGTAGGGTCAGGCATCAATCAGCCCCAGCATTTT. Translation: CASSVGSGINQPQHF.

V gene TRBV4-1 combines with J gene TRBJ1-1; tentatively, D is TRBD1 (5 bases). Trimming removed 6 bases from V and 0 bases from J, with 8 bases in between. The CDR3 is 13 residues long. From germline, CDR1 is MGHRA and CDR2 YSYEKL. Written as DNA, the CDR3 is TGCGCCAGCAGACAACAGGTGAACACTGAAGCTTTCTTT. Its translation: CASRQQVNTEAFF.

CDR3 in amino acids: CASRPLAGVEFF. As DNA, the CDR3 is TGTGCCAGTAGGCCCCTAGCGGGAGTTGAGTTCTTC. V and J are TRBV19 and TRBJ2-1, with 10 positions matching TRBD2. Per the germline V gene, CDR1 is LNHDA and CDR2 is SQIVND (reference sequence). The CDR3 totals 12 residues. With 6 bases clipped from V and 14 bases from J, the junction kept 7 bases outside the gene matches.

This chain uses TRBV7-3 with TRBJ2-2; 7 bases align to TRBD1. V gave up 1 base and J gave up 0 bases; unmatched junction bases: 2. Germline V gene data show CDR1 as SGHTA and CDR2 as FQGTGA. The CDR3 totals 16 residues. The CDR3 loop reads CASSLIGTANTGELFF. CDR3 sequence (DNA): TGTGCCAGCAGCTTAATTGGGACAGCGAACACCGGGGAGCTGTTTTTT.

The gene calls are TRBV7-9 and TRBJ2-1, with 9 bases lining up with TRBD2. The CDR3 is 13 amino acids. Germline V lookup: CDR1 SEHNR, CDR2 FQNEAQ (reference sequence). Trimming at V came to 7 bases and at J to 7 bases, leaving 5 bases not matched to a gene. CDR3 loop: CASIDSGSNEQFF. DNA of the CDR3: TGTGCCAGCATCGATAGCGGGAGTAATGAGCAGTTCTTC.

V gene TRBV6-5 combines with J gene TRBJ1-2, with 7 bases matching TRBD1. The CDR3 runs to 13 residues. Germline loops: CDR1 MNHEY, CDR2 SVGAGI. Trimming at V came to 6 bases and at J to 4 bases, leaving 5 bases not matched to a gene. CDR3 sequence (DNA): TGTGCCAGCAGGTTGGGACAGTTCTATGGCTACACCTTC. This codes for CASRLGQFYGYTF.

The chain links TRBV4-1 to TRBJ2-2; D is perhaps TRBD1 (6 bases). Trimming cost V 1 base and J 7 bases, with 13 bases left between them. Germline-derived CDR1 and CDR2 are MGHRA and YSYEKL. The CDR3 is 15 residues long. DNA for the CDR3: TGCGCCAGCAGCCAAGTAGGGGGATTAGGCGGGGAGCTGTTTTTT. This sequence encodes CASSQVGGLGGELFF.

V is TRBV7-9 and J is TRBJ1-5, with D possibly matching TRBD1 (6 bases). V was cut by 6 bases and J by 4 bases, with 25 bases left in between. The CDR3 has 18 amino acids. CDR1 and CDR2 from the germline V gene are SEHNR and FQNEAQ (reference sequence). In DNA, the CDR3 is TGTGCCAGCAGTCACCCCCAGGGAGGGGGAGTGATGAATCAGCCCCAGCATTTT. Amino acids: CASSHPQGGGVMNQPQHF. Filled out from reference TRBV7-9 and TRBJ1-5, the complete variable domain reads DTGVSQNPRHKITKRGQNVTFRCDPISEHNRLYWYRQTLGQGPEFLTYFQNEAQLEKSRLLSDRFSAERPKGSFSTLEIQRTEQGDSAMYLCASSHPQGGGVMNQPQHFGDGTRLSIL.

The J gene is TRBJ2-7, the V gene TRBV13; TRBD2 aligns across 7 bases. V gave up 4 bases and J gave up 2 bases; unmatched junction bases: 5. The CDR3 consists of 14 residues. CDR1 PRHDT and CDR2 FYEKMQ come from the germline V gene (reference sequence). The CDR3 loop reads CASSSGLLAYEQYF. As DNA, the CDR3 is TGTGCCAGCAGCTCGGGACTACTAGCCTACGAGCAGTACTTC.

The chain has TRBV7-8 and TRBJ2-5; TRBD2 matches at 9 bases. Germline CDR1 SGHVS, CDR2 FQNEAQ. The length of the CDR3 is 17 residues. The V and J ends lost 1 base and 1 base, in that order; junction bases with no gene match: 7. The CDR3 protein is CASSLDRGGGPQETQYF. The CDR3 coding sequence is TGTGCCAGCAGCTTAGATCGCGGGGGGGGGCCCCAAGAGACCCAGTACTTC.

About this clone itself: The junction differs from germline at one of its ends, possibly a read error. CDR3 sequence reads: CAWSIRGAGVGGF. As DNA, the CDR3 is TGTGCCTGGAGTATCCGGGGGGCTGGGGTTGGAGGCTTT. V is TRBV30 and J is TRBJ1-1; TRBD1 is a possible D gene (6 bases). The CDR3 runs to 13 residues. Per germline, CDR1 GTSNPN and CDR2 SVGIG (reference sequence). Full variable domain (remainder filled in from reference TRBV30 and TRBJ1-1): SQTIHQWPATLVQPVGSPLSLECTVEGTSNPNLYWYRQAAGRGLQLLFYSVGIGQISSEVPQNLSASRPQDRQFILSSKKLLLSDSGFYLCAWSIRGAGVGGFGQGTRLTVV.

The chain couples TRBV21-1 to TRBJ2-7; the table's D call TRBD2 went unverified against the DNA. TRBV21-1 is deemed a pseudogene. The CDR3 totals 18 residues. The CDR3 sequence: CASSIGGTAVTKVHEQYF. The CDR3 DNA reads TGTGCCAGCAGCATAGGAGGGACTGCGGTCACAAAGGTACACGAGCAGTACTTC.